What follows are 24 T cell receptor beta chains derived from one specimen sequenced in a study of CD8 T cells in ankylosing spondylitis. Regarding the study as a whole: Seemingly distinctive of ankylosing spondylitis blood was a TCR beta motif formed by eight highly homologous variants.

From the 5' RACE reads, TCRdb called clonotypes with MiXCR, one entry per CDR3 protein. The table has some 330,000 distinct CDR3 sequences, under 8.5% seen once. Their target antigens are unknown. Sequencing was done on a sample of blood, either unsorted or a sorted T cell fraction (not recorded which). These receptors were collected from a male donor with ankylosing spondylitis.

The gene calls are TRBV20-1 and TRBJ2-7, with D possibly matching TRBD1 (6 bases). Germline V gene data show CDR1 as DFQATT and CDR2 as SNEGSKA (reference sequence). The length of the CDR3 is 11 residues. Trimming removed 5 bases from V and 7 bases from J, with 12 bases in between. The CDR3 nucleotides are TGCAGTGCTCCCCAGGGGCGAGAGCAGTACTTC. Its translation is CSAPQGREQYF.

This clonotype was seen more than once but under ten times. The rearrangement joins TRBV27 to TRBJ2-2, with 7 positions matching TRBD2. Germline-derived CDR1 and CDR2 are MNHEY and SMNVEV (reference sequence). Trimming cost V 1 base and J 6 bases; bases outside gene matches: 5. This CDR3 contains 15 residues. The CDR3 DNA reads TGTGCCAGCAGTTTATGGGGCGGGAGTGCCGGGGAGCTGTTTTTT. This encodes CASSLWGGSAGELFF.

This clonotype was counted between two and nine times. The chain uses TRBV13 and TRBJ2-3, with 9 bases identical to TRBD1. The trim removed 3 bases at V and 0 bases at J, leaving 1 base unmatched. Germline values: CDR1 PRHDT, CDR2 FYEKMQ (reference sequence). CDR3 length: 15 residues. The CDR3 is CASSLGQGSTDTQYF. The CDR3 region has the DNA TGTGCCAGCAGCTTGGGACAGGGAAGCACAGATACGCAGTATTTT. The full variable domain, its missing parts supplied by reference TRBV13 and TRBJ2-3, is AAGVIQSPRHLIKEKRETATLKCYPIPRHDTVYWYQQGPGQDPQFLISFYEKMQSDKGSIPDRFSAQQFSDYHSELNMSSLELGDSALYFCASSLGQGSTDTQYFGPGTRLTVL.

This clonotype was detected only a few times. The rearrangement links TRBV28 to TRBJ1-4; 8 bases line up with TRBD1. V lost 2 bases, J lost 6 bases, and 2 bases stayed unmatched. There are 14 residues in the CDR3. CDR1 is MDHEN and CDR2 is SYDVKM in the germline V gene. The CDR3: CASSLGQGHEKLFF. CDR3 nucleotide sequence: TGTGCCAGCAGTTTAGGACAGGGACATGAAAAACTGTTTTTT. Drawing the rest from reference TRBV28 and TRBJ1-4, the complete variable domain is DVKVTQSSRYLVKRTGEKVFLECVQDMDHENMFWYRQDPGLGLRLIYFSYDVKMKEKGDIPEGYSVSREKKERFSLILESASTNQTSMYLCASSLGQGHEKLFFGSGTQLSVL.

This clonotype was seen a handful of times. This sequence joins TRBV6-2 or TRBV6-3 and TRBJ2-5; D is possibly TRBD2 (6 bases). The CDR3 is 15 amino acids. Looked up from germline, CDR1 is MNHEY and CDR2 is SVGEGT. V gave up 0 bases and J gave up 4 bases, with 12 bases separating them. This CDR3 reads CASSYSGLRRETQYF. CDR3 DNA: TGTGCCAGCAGTTACTCCGGACTACGCAGAGAGACCCAGTACTTC.

Many counts were recorded for this clonotype. In DNA, the CDR3 is TGCAGCGTTATAGCGGGAGGGCCCTACGAGCAGTACTTC. Encoded protein: CSVIAGGPYEQYF. The chain has TRBV29-1 and TRBJ2-7, with 11 positions matching TRBD2. The CDR3 is made up of 13 amino acids. In germline, CDR1 is SQVTM, CDR2 ANQGSEA. Trimming at V came to 5 bases and at J to 2 bases, leaving 2 bases not matched to a gene.

This clonotype was counted many times. The chain has TRBV7-8 and TRBJ1-2, with 7 bases lining up with TRBD1. The CDR3 is 15 residues long. V gave up 1 base and J gave up 4 bases; unmatched junction bases: 6. Germline V gives CDR1 SGHVS, CDR2 FQNEAQ. CDR3 region: CASSLETTGIYGYTF. For the CDR3, the DNA is TGTGCCAGCAGCTTAGAGACGACAGGGATCTATGGCTACACCTTC.

The chain is built from TRBV12-3 or TRBV12-4 and TRBJ1-4, with D maybe TRBD1 (6 bases). Between the trimmed V and J ends, which lost 4 bases and 7 bases, there was a span of 10 bases. This CDR3 region has 13 residues. As DNA, the CDR3 is TGTGCCAGCAGTTGGGGGCGCGGTGAAAAACTGTTTTTT. It specifies CASSWGRGEKLFF.

V gene TRBV14 combines with J gene TRBJ2-1, with D tentatively TRBD2 (5 bases). Per the germline V gene, CDR1 is SGHDN and CDR2 is FVKESK. The CDR3 length is 20 residues. V lost 1 base to trimming and J lost 0 bases, with 22 bases between them. In nucleotides, the CDR3 is TGTGCCAGCAGCCAAGTGGTAGGGAGCCCCCTGGGCAGCTCCTACAATGAGCAGTTCTTC. This encodes CASSQVVGSPLGSSYNEQFF.

V usage is TRBV2 and J usage is TRBJ1-5; D is uncertain. Between the trimmed V and J ends, which lost 7 bases and 7 bases, there was a span of 11 bases. Per germline, CDR1 SNHLY and CDR2 FYNNEI. The CDR3 is 12 amino acids. CDR3 sequence reads: CASNGPGQPQHF. Written as DNA, the CDR3 is TGTGCCAGCAATGGCCCGGGACAGCCCCAGCATTTT.

At least ten counts were recorded for this clonotype. The V and J genes are TRBV28 and TRBJ2-7; a weak D match, TRBD2 (6 bases). Deletions cut 8 bases from V and 3 bases from J, with 20 bases between. This CDR3 has 15 residues. From germline, CDR1 is MDHEN and CDR2 SYDVKM. CDR3 sequence (DNA): TGTGCCAGCCAAGGAGGGAACAGAAGAAACTACGAGCAGTACTTC. It codes for CASQGGNRRNYEQYF.

The V gene is TRBV7-7, the J gene TRBJ2-5; 7 nucleotides match TRBD1. V gave up 5 bases and J gave up 4 bases; unmatched junction bases: 7. The CDR3 is 14 amino acids. Germline assignment: CDR1 SSHAT and CDR2 FNYEAQ (reference sequence). The CDR3 region is CASSPTGAGETQYF. The CDR3 DNA reads as TGTGCCAGCAGCCCTACAGGGGCAGGAGAGACCCAGTACTTC.

This clonotype came up a few times. The chain employs TRBV6-4 and TRBJ2-1; perhaps TRBD2 as D (6 bases). Trimming removed 6 bases at V and 9 bases at J, with 15 bases between. Germline loops: CDR1 MRHNA, CDR2 SNTAGT. The length of the CDR3 is 13 residues. DNA of the CDR3: TGTGCCAGCAGCCCGGAGGGTTTCGGTGAGCAGTTCTTC. It translates to CASSPEGFGEQFF.

This chain joins TRBV7-3 and TRBJ1-1; D ambiguous. Trimming cost V 2 bases and J 5 bases, with 9 bases left between them. The germline V gene encodes CDR1 SGHTA and CDR2 FQGTGA. The CDR3 is 13 residues long. Here the CDR3 reads CASSLEPRTEAFF. The CDR3 nucleotides read TGTGCCAGCAGCTTAGAACCTAGGACTGAAGCTTTCTTT.

This clonotype showed up many times. This sequence joins TRBV6-2 or TRBV6-3 and TRBJ2-1, with D unresolved. The CDR3 runs to 14 residues. The ends were cut back, 2 bases at V and 6 bases at J, with 11 bases in the middle. CDR1 MNHEY and CDR2 SVGEGT come from the germline V gene. CDR3 DNA: TGTGCCAGCAGTTACGGATCCCACCCCAATGAGCAGTTCTTC. It is translated as CASSYGSHPNEQFF.

This clonotype was counted many times. This rearrangement joins TRBV7-9 to TRBJ2-1, with D perhaps matching TRBD1 or TRBD2 (5 bases each). The V end lost 4 bases, the J end lost 7 bases, and 20 bases lay between the germline ends. The CDR3 contains 16 residues. Germline lookup yields CDR1 SEHNR and CDR2 FQNEAQ (reference sequence). The CDR3 here is CASSSAGTPERNEQFF. CDR3 DNA sequence: TGTGCCAGCAGCTCGGCCGGGACCCCGGAGAGAAATGAGCAGTTCTTC.

The chain has TRBV12-3 or TRBV12-4 and TRBJ1-5, with D tentatively TRBD1 (5 bases). Trimming pared 7 bases from V and 2 bases from J, leaving 18 bases between. The CDR3 totals 16 residues. The CDR3 sequence is CASIKQDGSGNQPQHF. CDR3 in DNA: TGTGCCAGCATAAAACAGGACGGATCCGGCAATCAGCCCCAGCATTTT.

The table lists this clonotype with many counts. The chain joins TRBV3-1 to TRBJ2-1; 10 bases map to TRBD2. This CDR3 has 15 residues. The junction had 4 bases not matched to a gene; V was cut back by 4 bases and J by 4 bases. Germline values: CDR1 LGHDT, CDR2 YNNKEL (reference sequence). CDR3 amino acids: CASSLASGRYNEQFF. The CDR3 region has the DNA TGTGCCAGCAGCCTCGCTAGCGGGAGATACAATGAGCAGTTCTTC.

This clonotype appeared a single time. The chain carries TRBV27 and TRBJ2-2; 9 bases map to TRBD2. Germline CDR1 MNHEY, CDR2 SMNVEV (reference sequence). This CDR3 contains 14 residues. Unmatched junction bases numbered 6, after V lost 8 bases and J lost 5 bases. The chain's CDR3 is CASGLAGKTGELFF. The DNA for the CDR3 is TGTGCCAGCGGGCTAGCGGGGAAAACCGGGGAGCTGTTTTTT.

The CDR3 DNA is TGCAGTGCTAGACGCCACCGTGGTGGAGGTTCCGATCAGCCCCAGCATTTT. Its translation: CSARRHRGGGSDQPQHF. V usage is TRBV20-1 and J usage is TRBJ1-5; D uncertain. The CDR3 covers 17 residues. Trimming cost V 2 bases and J 5 bases, with 22 bases left between them. Germline CDR1 reads DFQATT; CDR2 reads SNEGSKA (reference sequence).

Ten or more counts support this clonotype. The gene calls are TRBV20-1 and TRBJ2-7; 12 bases align to TRBD2. J gave up 2 bases and V 5 bases, and 4 bases lay outside the gene matches. This CDR3 is built from 14 residues. CDR1 is DFQATT, CDR2 SNEGSKA, per germline (reference sequence). CDR3 coding DNA: TGCAGTGCTCGACGACTAGCGGGGGCCTACGAGCAGTACTTC. Amino acids: CSARRLAGAYEQYF.

The gene calls are TRBV7-2 and TRBJ1-2, with D unresolved. V was pared by 1 base and J by 7 bases, with 7 bases between. Germline V CDR1 and CDR2: SGHTA, FQGNSA. CDR3 length: 12 amino acids. The CDR3 spells CASSLEASGYTF. CDR3 sequence (DNA): TGTGCCAGCAGCTTAGAGGCGAGTGGCTACACCTTC.

This chain joins TRBV28 and TRBJ2-6; D assignment may be TRBD1 or TRBD2 (5 bases each). This CDR3 is 16 amino acids long. V dropped 6 bases and J dropped 0 bases, with 12 bases sitting between them. Germline V CDR1 and CDR2: MDHEN, SYDVKM. CDR3 DNA sequence: TGTGCCAGCAGGGTCCCAGGGACCTCTGGGGCCAACGTCCTGACTTTC. Translation: CASRVPGTSGANVLTF.

This clonotype came up many times. The chain couples TRBV12-5 to TRBJ1-1; TRBD1 matches at 10 bases. Germline CDR1 LGHNT, CDR2 FRNRAP. CDR3 length equals 18 residues. Losses at the gene ends were 4 bases for V and 1 base for J; bases not matched to a gene: 12. In nucleotides, the CDR3 is TGTGCTAGTGGTTCGACACCGGGACAGGGGATGGAGAACACTGAAGCTTTCTTT. This sequence encodes CASGSTPGQGMENTEAFF.